This TCR beta chain was retrieved from a study of cytomegalovirus exposure and HLA in healthy donors. Study-level points and caveats: Most CMV-associated TCR beta chains were later found to appear HLA-restricted. Immune exposure information comprised only CMV serostatus. In a later analysis, parvovirus B19, influenza, CMV and Epstein-Barr virus appeared linked to several top co-occurrence clusters.

After removal of 5 bases from V and 8 bases from J, the junction contained 10 bases not matched to a gene. The germline V gene has CDR1 SNHLY and CDR2 FYNNEI. The CDR3 length is 16 residues. Concerning this clone itself: Its specificity is not known.

This PCR relied on a set of 60 Vbeta primers and 13 Jbeta primers. Sequenced by immunoSEQ multiplex PCR; TCRdb stores in-frame clones only, minus some. The data contain about 160,000 clones, less than 90% of them singletons. Healthy bone marrow donors made up the cohort. The TCR comes from a boy under 10 years old in good health and CMV-seronegative. V is TRBV2 and J is TRBJ1-4, with 11 bases aligning to TRBD1. The sequencing sample was made of PBMCs. CDR3 residues: CASSLVRDRGREKLFF. The CDR3, as DNA: TGTGCCAGCAGTCTTGTCCGGGACAGGGGGAGGGAAAAACTGTTTTTT. Together with reference TRBV2 and TRBJ1-4, the CDR3 gives the full variable domain: EPEVTQTPSHQVTQMGQEVILRCVPISNHLYFYWYRQILGQKVEFLVSFYNNEISEKSEIFDDQFSVERPDGSNFTLKIRSTKLEDSAMYFCASSLVRDRGREKLFFGSGTQLSVL.